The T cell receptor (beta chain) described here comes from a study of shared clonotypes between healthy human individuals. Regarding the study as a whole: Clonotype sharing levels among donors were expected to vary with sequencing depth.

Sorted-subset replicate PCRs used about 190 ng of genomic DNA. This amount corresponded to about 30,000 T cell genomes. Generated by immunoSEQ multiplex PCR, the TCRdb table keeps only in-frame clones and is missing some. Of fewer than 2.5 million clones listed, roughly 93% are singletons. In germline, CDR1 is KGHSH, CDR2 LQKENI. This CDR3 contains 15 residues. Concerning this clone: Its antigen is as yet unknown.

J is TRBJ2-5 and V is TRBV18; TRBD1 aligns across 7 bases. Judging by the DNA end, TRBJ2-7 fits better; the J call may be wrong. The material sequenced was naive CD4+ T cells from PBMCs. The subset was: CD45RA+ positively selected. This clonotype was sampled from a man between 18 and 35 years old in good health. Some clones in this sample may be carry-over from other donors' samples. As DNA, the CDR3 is TGTGCCAGCTCTAACGCCCCGGACAGGTCCTACGAGCAGTACTTC. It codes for CASSNAPDRSYEQYF.